These T cell receptor beta chains were read from a single sample in a study of blood T cell repertoires in COVID-19. Sequencing was performed with immunoSEQ multiplex PCR; in TCRdb, only in-frame clones are kept and a portion is missing. This table has some 240,000 clones, roughly 75% appearing once. The sequenced material came from peripheral blood. These receptors were taken from a woman aged 70-85 years with acute or convalescent COVID-19. Both conserved end residues are part of each CDR3. Each record gives: D gene, clone size, V gene, J gene, CDR3 length, CDR3 protein, CDR3 DNA. The D gene is left open where the match is weak. The size of a clone is reported for some rows only, either as once, few or many, or as a class for expanded clones.

d_call: TRBD1
clone_size: .
v_call: TRBV5-3
j_call: TRBJ2-5
cdr3_length: 15
cdr3_aa: CARSTVQGVGETQYF
cdr3_nt: TGTGCCAGAAGCACCGTACAGGGGGTAGGAGAGACCCAGTACTTC

d_call: .
clone_size: few
v_call: TRBV6-5
j_call: TRBJ1-3
cdr3_length: 15
cdr3_aa: CASRRRGESGNTIYF
cdr3_nt: TGTGCCAGCAGACGCCGGGGGGAGTCTGGAAACACCATATATTTT

d_call: TRBD2
clone_size: many
v_call: TRBV7-2
j_call: TRBJ2-3
cdr3_length: 15
cdr3_aa: CASSRLAGGADTQYF
cdr3_nt: TGTGCCAGCAGTCGACTAGCGGGGGGGGCGGATACGCAGTATTTT

d_call: .
clone_size: .
v_call: TRBV4-2
j_call: TRBJ2-5
cdr3_length: 15
cdr3_aa: CASSQDLQYQETQYF
cdr3_nt: TGTGCCAGCAGCCAAGATCTACAGTACCAAGAGACCCAGTACTTC

d_call: TRBD2
clone_size: .
v_call: TRBV2
j_call: TRBJ2-2
cdr3_length: 14
cdr3_aa: CASIRSGGPGELFF
cdr3_nt: TGTGCCAGCATCCGAAGCGGGGGGCCCGGGGAGCTGTTTTTT

d_call: TRBD1
clone_size: few
v_call: TRBV15
j_call: TRBJ1-3
cdr3_length: 18
cdr3_aa: CATSTRRQGRHSGNTIYF
cdr3_nt: TGTGCCACCAGCACCCGAAGACAGGGCCGACACTCTGGAAACACCATATATTTT

d_call: .
clone_size: .
v_call: TRBV3-1/TRBV3-2
j_call: TRBJ2-5
cdr3_length: 13
cdr3_aa: CASSQGGQETQYF
cdr3_nt: TGTGCCAGCAGCCAAGGAGGGCAAGAGACCCAGTACTTC

d_call: TRBD1
clone_size: few
v_call: TRBV4-1
j_call: TRBJ1-2
cdr3_length: 18
cdr3_aa: CASSQLRVLRGDDYGYTF
cdr3_nt: TGCGCCAGCAGCCAACTCCGCGTCCTCAGGGGGGACGACTATGGCTACACCTTC

d_call: .
clone_size: .
v_call: TRBV7-9
j_call: TRBJ1-5
cdr3_length: 18
cdr3_aa: CASSLDEWWGLGNQPQHF
cdr3_nt: TGTGCCAGCAGCTTAGACGAGTGGTGGGGGCTTGGGAATCAGCCCCAGCATTTT

d_call: .
clone_size: .
v_call: TRBV24-1
j_call: TRBJ2-6
cdr3_length: 16
cdr3_aa: CATSDSPNSGANVLTF
cdr3_nt: TGTGCCACCAGTGATTCCCCTAACTCTGGGGCCAACGTCCTGACTTTC

d_call: .
clone_size: .
v_call: TRBV24-1
j_call: TRBJ2-5
cdr3_length: 11
cdr3_aa: CATSDSGTGYF
cdr3_nt: TGTGCCACCAGTGATTCTGGGACTGGGTACTTC